One sample yielded the 7 T cell receptor beta chains listed below, sequenced in a study of T cells after yellow fever vaccination (dated by TCRdb to between 2018 and 2021). The treatment or condition label for this specimen denotes: live attenuated yellow fever vaccine strain. Library preparation employed 5' RACE. Reads for this sample came from an Illumina NovaSeq 6000. TCRdb trimmed public reads at Q25 via fastp, called clones via MiXCR and kept in-frame beta chains. Every CDR3 protein is listed once, alongside the most common genes and DNA of its rows. Counted in this sample were around 330,000 distinct CDR3 sequences; approximately 3.9% of them appeared once. The top ten clones comprise about 20% of the sample. The sample consisted of PBMCs, taken on the day of the yellow fever booster vaccination. All receptors derive from a man aged 18 to 29 who received the YFV17D yellow fever vaccine.

This clonotype was recorded at least ten times. The J gene is TRBJ2-3, the V gene TRBV7-3; D is unresolved. The CDR3 extends over 13 amino acids. Trimming took 5 bases from V and 6 from J, leaving 12 bases between them. CDR1 is SGHTA and CDR2 is FQGTGA in the germline V gene. CDR3 in amino acids: CASSPFVGDTQYF. CDR3 bases: TGTGCCAGCAGCCCCTTCGTCGGGGATACGCAGTATTTT. Variable domain in full (rest from reference TRBV7-3 and TRBJ2-3): GAGVSQTPSNKVTEKGKYVELRCDPISGHTALYWYRQSLGQGPEFLIYFQGTGAADDSGLPNDRFFAVRPEGSVSTLKIQRTERGDSAVYLCASSPFVGDTQYFGPGTRLTVL.

This clonotype was seen a handful of times. CDR3 in DNA: TGTGCCAGAGGTACATACGGGGGGCGCTCATACAATGAGCAGTTCTTC. Encoded protein: CARGTYGGRSYNEQFF. The gene calls are TRBV25-1 and TRBJ2-1; tentatively, D is TRBD2 (7 bases). This CDR3 contains 16 residues. The ends were cut back, 9 bases at V and 4 bases at J, with 22 bases in the middle. Germline CDR1 is MGHDK and CDR2 is SYGVNS.

This clonotype was counted at least ten times. The rearrangement uses TRBV29-1 and TRBJ2-1, with D maybe TRBD1 (6 bases). This CDR3 spans 11 amino acids. In germline, CDR1 is SQVTM, CDR2 ANQGSEA. V gave up 4 bases and J gave up 9 bases, with 10 bases separating them. The CDR3 loop reads CSVVQGGEQFF. CDR3 bases: TGCAGCGTTGTACAGGGTGGTGAGCAGTTCTTC.

This clonotype was detected many times. J is TRBJ2-5 and V is TRBV18; D call uncertain. The germline V gene has CDR1 KGHSH and CDR2 LQKENI. The V end was cut by 2 bases, the J end by 2 bases, with 12 bases between. CDR3 size: 15 residues. CDR3 residues: CASSPGRSAQETQYF. The CDR3 DNA is TGTGCCAGCTCACCAGGCAGGTCGGCGCAAGAGACCCAGTACTTC.

This clonotype was observed at least ten times. The CDR3 is CASSAPAPSTGELFF. The DNA for the CDR3 is TGTGCCAGCAGCGCCCCGGCCCCGAGCACCGGGGAGCTGTTTTTT. The gene calls are TRBV7-9 and TRBJ2-2; D not certain. Germline CDR1 SEHNR, CDR2 FQNEAQ (reference sequence). This CDR3 is built from 15 residues. Trimming took 5 bases from V and 4 from J, leaving 14 bases between them.

This clonotype was seen repeatedly, ten times or more. This chain connects TRBV7-3 to TRBJ2-5; 7 nucleotides match TRBD1. CDR3 size: 15 residues. The germline V gene encodes CDR1 SGHTA and CDR2 FQGTGA. The V gene end was trimmed by 2 bases and the J gene end by 5 bases; junction bases not matched to a gene: 8. The CDR3 region has the DNA TGTGCCAGCAGCTTAGATCCGGGACAGTGGGAGACCCAGTACTTC. It translates to CASSLDPGQWETQYF.

This clonotype has only a few counts. J is TRBJ1-2 and V is TRBV7-2; D gene ambiguous. The germline V and J ends were trimmed by 1 base and 4 bases, with 13 bases remaining between them. Germline V lookup: CDR1 SGHTA, CDR2 FQGNSA. The CDR3 sequence is 15 residues long. CDR3 residues: CASSLGRGVGYGYTF. For the CDR3, the DNA is TGTGCCAGCAGCTTAGGGCGCGGGGTTGGCTATGGCTACACCTTC.